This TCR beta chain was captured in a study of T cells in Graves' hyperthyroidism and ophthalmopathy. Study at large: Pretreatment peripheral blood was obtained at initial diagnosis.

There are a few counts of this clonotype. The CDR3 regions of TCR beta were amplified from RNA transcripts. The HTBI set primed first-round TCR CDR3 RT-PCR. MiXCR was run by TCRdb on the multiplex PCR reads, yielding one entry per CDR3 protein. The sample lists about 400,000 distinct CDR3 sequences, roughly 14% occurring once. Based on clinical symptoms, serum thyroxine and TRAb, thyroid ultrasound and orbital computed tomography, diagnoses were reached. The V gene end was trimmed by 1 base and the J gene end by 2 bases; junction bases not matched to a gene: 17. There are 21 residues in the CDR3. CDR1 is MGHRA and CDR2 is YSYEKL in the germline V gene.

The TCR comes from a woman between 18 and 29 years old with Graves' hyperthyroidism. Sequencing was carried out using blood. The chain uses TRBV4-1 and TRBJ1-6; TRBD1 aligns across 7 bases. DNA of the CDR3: TGCGCCAGCAGCCAAGTACGGATCCCGGGACAGCGTTTCCCCTATAATTCACCCCTCCACTTT. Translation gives CASSQVRIPGQRFPYNSPLHF.